This T cell receptor beta chain was identified during a study of CD8 T cells in Susac syndrome. Whole-study findings and limits: No clonal expansion appeared among CD4+ T cells in Susac patients.

The authors reverse transcribed 0.5 to 1 ug RNA with random hexamers. The TCR beta CDR3 was amplified by immunoSEQ multiplex PCR across 54 Vbeta, 13 Jbeta. TCRdb passed the immunoSEQ multiplex PCR reads through MiXCR, listing each CDR3 protein once. In the table there are roughly 250,000 distinct CDR3 sequences, 95% to 97% of which are singletons. As regards this clonotype: Its cognate antigen is unknown.

Peripheral blood CD8+ and CD4+ T cells were profiled by TCR beta sequencing. FACS was used to enrich TEMRA cells, whereas the CD8+ and CD4+ T cells were obtained by negative isolation. Sequencing was done on a sample of CD4+ T cells from PBMCs. The TCR sequence derives from a human donor with Susac syndrome.

Here the CDR3 reads CASKGGLEAFF. As DNA, the CDR3 is TGTGCCAGCAAGGGCGGTCTTGAAGCTTTCTTT. The chain uses TRBV28 and TRBJ1-1, with no clear D. CDR3 length: 11 residues. The V gene's germline CDR1 is MDHEN and CDR2 SYDVKM. Trimming removed 7 bases from V and 7 bases from J, with 10 bases in between. The full variable domain, completed using reference TRBV28 and TRBJ1-1, is DVKVTQSSRYLVKRTGEKVFLECVQDMDHENMFWYRQDPGLGLRLIYFSYDVKMKEKGDIPEGYSVSREKKERFSLILESASTNQTSMYLCASKGGLEAFFGQGTRLTVV.